What follows is one T cell receptor beta chain and its context. Its antigen is unknown. A much larger clonotype is one base distant, so this may be a read error. The data were taken from a study of glioma-infiltrating T cells. Study-level findings and limits: Above-expected tissue-blood divergence occurred in all gliomas, most in low-grade ones. Very few CDR3 sequences were shared between tissue and blood.

Using RNA template, CDR3s of TCR alpha and beta were amplified with iRepertoire arm-PCR. Input was about 95-400 ng of tissue mRNA or PBMC total RNA. TCRdb re-analysed the multiplex PCR reads in MiXCR, keeping a single row per CDR3 protein. The data show tens of thousands of distinct CDR3 sequences, about 40% seen once. The origin of this receptor is a human donor with low-grade glioma or glioblastoma, undergoing nonglioma brain surgery, or in good health (not recorded which). Material for sequencing was glioma tissue, nonneoplastic brain tissue, or PBMCs (not recorded which).

The CDR3: CACRTPAANYGYTF. CDR3 coding DNA: TGTGCCTGTAGGACTCCGGCGGCTAACTATGGCTACACCTTC. The chain is built from TRBV19 and TRBJ1-2, with D hard to call. The germline V gene encodes CDR1 LNHDA and CDR2 SQIVND (reference sequence). This CDR3 region has 14 residues. Together with reference TRBV19 and TRBJ1-2, the CDR3 gives the full variable domain: DGGITQSPKYLFRKEGQNVTLSCEQNLNHDAMYWYRQDPGQGLRLIYYSQIVNDFQKGDIAEGYSVSREKKESFPLTVTSAQKNPTAFYLCACRTPAANYGYTFGSGTRLTVV.